Following are 28 T cell receptor beta chains from one sample sequenced in a study of response to subunit inactivated influenza vaccine. A single record per CDR3 protein comes from TCRdb applying MiXCR to the RT-PCR reads. The repertoire holds roughly 550,000 distinct CDR3 sequences, with roughly 25% as singletons. This sample also appeared in a second study, on T cells expressing NK-cell markers. That study reports: TCR beta cDNA was generated via 5'RACE template switching incorporating UMIs.

The sequenced sample was CD4+ T cells sorted from PBMCs, obtained 12 days after vaccination. These receptors came from a man between 45 and 60 years old who received an inactivated influenza vaccine.

This clonotype was observed a few times. This chain joins TRBV12-3 or TRBV12-4 and TRBJ2-7, with D uncertain. This CDR3 spans 12 amino acids. V lost 3 bases to trimming and J lost 4 bases, with 7 bases between them. In DNA form, the CDR3 reads TGTGCCAGCAGTTTGTTTCCGTACGAGCAGTACTTC. Protein sequence: CASSLFPYEQYF.

This clonotype was seen a few times. The rearrangement uses TRBV2 and TRBJ2-1; no clear D. The V and J ends lost 6 bases and 2 bases respectively, with 8 bases between them. Germline CDR1 SNHLY, CDR2 FYNNEI. This CDR3 is 13 amino acids long. Here the CDR3 reads CASSQHTYNEQFF. In DNA form, the CDR3 reads TGTGCCAGCAGCCAGCATACCTACAATGAGCAGTTCTTC.

J is TRBJ2-4 and V is TRBV28; 8 positions match TRBD2. Germline assignment: CDR1 MDHEN and CDR2 SYDVKM. J was trimmed by 0 bases and V by 5 bases; bases with no gene match: 18. The CDR3 length is 20 residues. CDR3: CASSPGIPQLAEEAKNIQYF. CDR3 bases: TGTGCCAGCAGTCCCGGGATACCACAACTAGCGGAAGAAGCCAAAAACATTCAGTACTTC.

This clonotype appeared a few times. The chain combines TRBV10-3 with TRBJ2-5, with D unclear. The V and J ends lost 4 bases and 3 bases respectively, with 3 bases between them. The CDR3 sequence is 11 residues long. Germline CDR1 and CDR2: ENHRY and SYGVKD. CDR3 DNA: TGTGCCATCAGTGCCAAAGAGACCCAGTACTTC. It yields the protein CAISAKETQYF.

This clonotype was counted at least ten times. The rearrangement links TRBV9 to TRBJ2-1; no clear D. In germline, CDR1 is SGDLS, CDR2 YYNGEE. The CDR3 has 13 amino acids. With 0 bases removed from V and 10 bases from J, the gap between germline ends came to 11 bases. CDR3 amino acids: CASSVAVQSEQFF. Written as DNA, the CDR3 is TGTGCCAGCAGCGTAGCAGTTCAAAGCGAGCAGTTCTTC.

This chain connects TRBV5-1 to TRBJ2-6; D gene unclear. V lost 7 bases and J lost 2, with 7 bases in between. Per the germline V gene, CDR1 is SGHRS and CDR2 is YFSETQ. CDR3 size: 13 residues. CDR3: CASQEPGANVLTF. CDR3 in DNA: TGCGCCAGCCAGGAACCTGGGGCCAACGTCCTGACTTTC.

The chain couples TRBV6-1 to TRBJ2-3, with D unclear. V dropped 2 bases and J dropped 2 bases, with 5 bases sitting between them. This CDR3 contains 13 residues. CDR1 and CDR2 from the germline V gene are MNHNS and SASEGT. CDR3 in amino acids: CASSEFFTDTQYF. The DNA for the CDR3 is TGTGCCAGCAGTGAATTTTTCACAGATACGCAGTATTTT.

The chain couples TRBV10-3 to TRBJ1-1, with 8 bases that match TRBD1. After removal of 6 bases from V and 5 bases from J, the junction contained 8 bases not matched to a gene. This CDR3 contains 14 residues. The germline V gene has CDR1 ENHRY and CDR2 SYGVKD. The CDR3 protein is CAISSTGGGTEAFF. The CDR3 DNA sequence: TGTGCCATCAGCAGTACAGGGGGGGGGACTGAAGCTTTCTTT.

The chain recombines TRBV10-1 with TRBJ2-3; D remains unclear. Trimming cost V 2 bases and J 4 bases, with 13 bases left between them. CDR1 and CDR2 (germline): WNHNN, SYGVQD (reference sequence). The CDR3 covers 15 residues. CDR3 residues: CASSEGPRVADTQYF. DNA of the CDR3: TGCGCCAGCAGTGAGGGGCCTAGGGTGGCAGATACGCAGTATTTT.

The rearrangement uses TRBV27 and TRBJ2-6; TRBD1 is a possible D gene (7 bases). The V gene lost 5 bases and the J gene lost 2 bases, with 19 bases spanning the gap. CDR1 and CDR2 from the germline V gene are MNHEY and SMNVEV (reference sequence). This CDR3 is built from 18 residues. CDR3 sequence reads: CASSRGRTGSTGANVLTF. The CDR3 bases are TGTGCCAGCAGTCGGGGGCGGACAGGATCAACTGGGGCCAACGTCCTGACTTTC.

This clonotype was recorded a few times. This chain uses TRBV5-1 with TRBJ2-7; 9 bases map to TRBD1. Per the germline V gene, CDR1 is SGHRS and CDR2 is YFSETQ. The CDR3 is 14 amino acids. The J segment lost 6 bases and the V segment lost 4 bases, leaving 8 bases of the junction unmatched. For the CDR3, the DNA is TGCGCCAGCAGCACAGCCGGGACAGGGAGCGAGCAGTACTTC. Its protein product is CASSTAGTGSEQYF.

This chain joins TRBV6-2 or TRBV6-3 and TRBJ1-1; no clear D. The germline V gene has CDR1 MNHEY and CDR2 SVGEGT. This CDR3 has 13 residues. Deletions cut 5 bases from V and 0 bases from J, with 7 bases between. In DNA, the CDR3 is TGTGCCAGCAGTATCCGTTTGAACACTGAAGCTTTCTTT. Translating gives CASSIRLNTEAFF.

This clonotype was seen a handful of times. This sequence joins TRBV12-3 or TRBV12-4 and TRBJ2-1; TRBD2 is a possible D gene (6 bases). Trimming pared 8 bases from V and 2 bases from J, leaving 13 bases between. CDR3 size: 14 residues. The CDR3 bases are TGTGCCAGCGTACCCGGACTACCCTACAATGAGCAGTTCTTC. Translated, it gives CASVPGLPYNEQFF.

This clonotype has more than one count but fewer than ten. The V and J genes are TRBV9 and TRBJ1-2; D gene unclear. Per germline, CDR1 SGDLS and CDR2 YYNGEE. The CDR3 runs to 15 residues. Trimming took 0 bases from V and 2 from J, leaving 11 bases between them. Here the CDR3 DNA reads TGTGCCAGCAGCGTAGGAGGGAGGAACAACTATGGCTACACCTTC. Protein product: CASSVGGRNNYGYTF. The full variable domain, its missing parts supplied by reference TRBV9 and TRBJ1-2, is DSGVTQTPKHLITATGQRVTLRCSPRSGDLSVYWYQQSLDQGLQFLIQYYNGEERAKGNILERFSAQQFPDLHSELNLSSLELGDSALYFCASSVGGRNNYGYTFGSGTRLTVV.

The chain combines TRBV28 with TRBJ2-7; 7 bases match TRBD2. The germline V gene has CDR1 MDHEN and CDR2 SYDVKM. The CDR3 runs to 13 residues. The V gene end was trimmed by 7 bases and the J gene end by 3 bases; junction bases not matched to a gene: 6. The CDR3 loop is CASIAGGNYEQYF. The CDR3 DNA sequence: TGTGCCAGCATCGCCGGGGGGAACTACGAGCAGTACTTC.

This clonotype was recorded a few times. This sequence joins TRBV5-1 and TRBJ2-7, with 9 bases lining up with TRBD1. CDR1 and CDR2 from the germline V gene are SGHRS and YFSETQ. The V segment lost 4 bases and the J segment 2 bases; nucleotides outside the gene matches: 10. This CDR3 comprises 16 residues. CDR3 nucleotides: TGCGCCAGCAGCGAATCGCCCGGGACAGGGCCCTACGAGCAGTACTTC. It encodes CASSESPGTGPYEQYF.

CDR3 residues: CASSHLSSYEQYF. For the CDR3, the DNA is TGTGCCAGCAGCCATCTGAGCTCCTACGAGCAGTACTTC. The chain couples TRBV14 to TRBJ2-7; no clear D. V was shortened by 3 bases and J by 0 bases, with 6 bases between the two germline ends. Germline V gene lookup returns CDR1 SGHDN and CDR2 FVKESK. CDR3 length: 13 residues.

The chain has TRBV20-1 and TRBJ2-2; D is possibly TRBD2 (5 bases). Per germline, CDR1 DFQATT and CDR2 SNEGSKA (reference sequence). This CDR3 has 15 amino acids. Trimming stripped 5 bases from V and 0 bases from J, with 13 bases between. In DNA, the CDR3 is TGCAGTGCTCCGCTGGCGGGCCCGAACACCGGGGAGCTGTTTTTT. Its protein product is CSAPLAGPNTGELFF.

This clonotype was recorded many times. The rearrangement links TRBV7-8 to TRBJ2-4; 8 bases are shared with TRBD1. The CDR3 length is 15 residues. CDR1 and CDR2 (germline): SGHVS, FQNEAQ. V trimming: 5 bases; J trimming: 8 bases; junction bases outside the gene matches: 11. In nucleotides, the CDR3 is TGTGCCAGCAGCCGCCCCCGGACAGGGCCGCACATTCAGTACTTC. Translating gives CASSRPRTGPHIQYF.

This clonotype has at least ten counts. V is TRBV29-1 and J is TRBJ1-2; 9 bases agree with TRBD1. CDR3 length: 11 residues. CDR1 SQVTM and CDR2 ANQGSEA come from the germline V gene. J lost 8 bases, V lost 7 bases, and 5 bases had no gene match. The CDR3 here is CSATGGRGYTF. The CDR3 DNA follows: TGCAGCGCAACAGGGGGCCGGGGCTACACCTTC.

The V gene is TRBV6-5, the J gene TRBJ2-1; 9 bases align to TRBD2. The J segment lost 4 bases and the V segment lost 4 bases, leaving 5 bases of the junction unmatched. Germline V gene sequence: CDR1 MNHEY, CDR2 SVGAGI. The CDR3 loop spans 15 amino acids. This chain's CDR3 is CASSLAGAFYNEQFF. The CDR3 DNA follows: TGTGCCAGCAGTTTAGCGGGGGCCTTTTACAATGAGCAGTTCTTC.

The J gene is TRBJ2-1, the V gene TRBV6-2 or TRBV6-3; perhaps TRBD1 as D (6 bases). Trimming pared 2 bases from V and 11 bases from J, leaving 16 bases between. The V gene's germline CDR1 is MNHEY and CDR2 SVGEGT. CDR3 length: 14 residues. CDR3 in DNA: TGTGCCAGCAGTTACCAGCCAGGGGCCCGAAAGCAGTTCTTC. This gives the protein CASSYQPGARKQFF.

This clonotype was recorded a few times. This chain connects TRBV4-3 to TRBJ2-1, with TRBD1 as a possible D gene (5 bases). The germline V gene encodes CDR1 LGHNA and CDR2 YSLEER. This CDR3 spans 14 amino acids. Trimming took off 2 bases at V and 4 bases at J, with 9 bases between the two ends. CDR3 in DNA: TGCGCCAGCAGCCAAAGGGGCAGGTACAATGAGCAGTTCTTC. Residues: CASSQRGRYNEQFF.

This chain connects TRBV7-9 to TRBJ2-5; TRBD2 agrees at 14 bases. Trimming at V came to 3 bases and at J to 5 bases, leaving 5 bases not matched to a gene. The CDR3 consists of 16 residues. Germline V gene data show CDR1 as SEHNR and CDR2 as FQNEAQ (reference sequence). The CDR3: CASSLTSGRARETQYF. The CDR3 DNA reads as TGTGCCAGCAGCTTGACTAGCGGGAGGGCCCGGGAGACCCAGTACTTC. Variable domain in full (rest from reference TRBV7-9 and TRBJ2-5): DTGVSQNPRHKITKRGQNVTFRCDPISEHNRLYWYRQTLGQGPEFLTYFQNEAQLEKSRLLSDRFSAERPKGSFSTLEIQRTEQGDSAMYLCASSLTSGRARETQYFGPGTRLLVL.

In this sample, this clonotype turned up a few times. CDR3: CASSELRDKGNEQFF. As DNA, the CDR3 is TGTGCCAGCAGTGAATTGAGGGATAAGGGAAATGAGCAGTTCTTC. This chain uses TRBV25-1 with TRBJ2-1; D may be TRBD2 (5 bases). From germline, CDR1 is MGHDK and CDR2 SYGVNS. CDR3 size: 15 residues. V was shortened by 1 base and J by 7 bases, with 14 bases between the two germline ends.

This clonotype was counted only a few times. The chain recombines TRBV7-8 with TRBJ1-2; D remains ambiguous. The CDR3 spans 14 residues. V dropped 7 bases and J dropped 0 bases, with 12 bases sitting between them. CDR1 is SGHVS, CDR2 FQNEAQ, per germline. Written as DNA, the CDR3 is TGTGCCAGCACTCGGGGATCCACTAACTATGGCTACACCTTC. Its protein product is CASTRGSTNYGYTF.

This clonotype was observed at least ten times. This chain connects TRBV11-2 to TRBJ2-3; weak D call: TRBD1 (6 bases). V lost 2 bases, J lost 4 bases, and 13 bases lay in between. CDR1 and CDR2 (germline): SGHAT, FQNNGV. CDR3 length equals 15 residues. The CDR3 coding sequence is TGTGCCAGCAGCTTACAGCCAGGGGTTGCAGATACGCAGTATTTT. Residues: CASSLQPGVADTQYF.

The V gene is TRBV6-6, the J gene TRBJ1-5; D is possibly TRBD1 (5 bases). The CDR3 runs 12 residues. Trimming took 6 bases from V and 5 from J, leaving 8 bases between them. Germline loops: CDR1 MNHNY, CDR2 SVGAGI (reference sequence). This CDR3 reads CASSPRDQPQHF. For the CDR3, the DNA is TGTGCCAGCAGCCCCAGGGATCAGCCCCAGCATTTT.